This TCR beta chain was identified in a study of blood T cell repertoires in COVID-19. The overall study: Spain, Italy and the United States supplied samples that represented acute and convalescent COVID-19. The analysed material was cDNA or gDNA that came from T cells, B-cell-depleted T cells, or PBMCs.

This CDR3 has 15 amino acids. V shed 2 bases, J shed 7 bases, and the junction held 10 bases outside the gene matches. Germline V gene sequence: CDR1 KGHSH, CDR2 LQKENI. Original handling: Amplification of reference gene primers provided the estimated nucleated cell counts. Profiled with immunoSEQ multiplex PCR; TCRdb holds only in-frame clones, not every one. D and trimming come from the DNA, and the V and J calls and clone size come from that table. The sample shows about 86,000 clones, around 87% of them seen only once. Source material: peripheral blood. The chain carries TRBV18 and TRBJ2-7; TRBD2 matches at 8 bases. This sequence was found in a human donor in a cohort sampled during active COVID-19. Here the CDR3 DNA reads TGTGCCAGCTCACCAGACTCGGGGGGGGCTGAAGAGCAGTACTTC. The encoded protein is CASSPDSGGAEEQYF.